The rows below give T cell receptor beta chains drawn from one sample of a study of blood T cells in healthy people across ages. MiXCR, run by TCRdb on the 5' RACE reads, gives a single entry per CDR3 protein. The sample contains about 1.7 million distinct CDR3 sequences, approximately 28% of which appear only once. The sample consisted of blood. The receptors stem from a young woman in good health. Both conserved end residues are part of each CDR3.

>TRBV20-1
CSAREGAQDKSQPQHF
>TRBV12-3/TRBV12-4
CASSLDSQNYGYTF
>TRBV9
CASSVERSTDTQYF
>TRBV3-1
CASSQDRGYAEQYF
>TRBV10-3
CAISDLGTRAFF
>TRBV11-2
CASSFMDRDEQYF
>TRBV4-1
CASSQAGTSGRNEQFF
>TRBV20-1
CSALVGGKWADTQYF
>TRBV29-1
CSVERDSTYEQYF
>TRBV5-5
CASLAGSGTDTQYF
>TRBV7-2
CASSLHKGARIEAFF
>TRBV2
CASTQLAGRTDTQYF
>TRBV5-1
CASSQSGGHEQFF
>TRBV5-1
CASSLAGSNTGELFF
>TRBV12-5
CASGLVRAGAGNIQYF
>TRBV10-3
CAISEQATDTQYF
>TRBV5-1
CASSFSLGTWGTDTQYF
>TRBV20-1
CSASVGQGPSPLHF
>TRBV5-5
CASRFPGQEYNEQFF
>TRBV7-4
CASSLGDGTSGNTIYF
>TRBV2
CASTPGQRGTEAFF
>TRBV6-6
CASTWESYNEQFF
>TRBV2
CASMSISYEQYF
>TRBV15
CATSRDQRTGHNEQFF
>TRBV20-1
CSARDQGGNTEAFF
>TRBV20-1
CSASEIGETQYF
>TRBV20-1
CSARDNWSGTQQYF
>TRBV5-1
CASSFAGTGGAEQYF
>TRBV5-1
CASSETGVGASCNEQYF
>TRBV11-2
CASSLDRQTNSNQPQHF
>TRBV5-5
CASSTITDTQYF
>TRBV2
CASIREASIEQFF
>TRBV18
CASSPPGQGLLAKNIQYF
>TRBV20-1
CSADPGLAGGFSYEQYF
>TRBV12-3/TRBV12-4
CASSLQGAYRRSGGYTF
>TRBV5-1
CASSYRTSGYEQYF
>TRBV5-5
CASSPVAWNTEAFF
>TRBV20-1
CSARTSGTDTQYF
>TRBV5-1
CASSLGTQTPPPGYTF
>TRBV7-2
CASSLTLRVSYEQYF
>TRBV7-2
CASTTGTSFNEQFF
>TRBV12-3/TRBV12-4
CASSFAAAGLAKNIQYF
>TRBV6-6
CASSYSTRPGGNYGYTF
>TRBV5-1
CASSITSGSGNEQYF
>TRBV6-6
CASSITPGVDEQYF
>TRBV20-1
CSARVTDSNQPQHF
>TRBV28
CASGTSGGASEQFF
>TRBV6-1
CASRFRTVNTGELFF
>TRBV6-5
CASRDQAGAFYNEQFF
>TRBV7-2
CASSPRTSGSFYYEQYF
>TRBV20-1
CSASPPTGNRGYTF